The 25 T cell receptor beta chains in this list originate from one sample, sequenced in a study of T cells in Graves' hyperthyroidism and ophthalmopathy. Researchers took RNA transcripts and amplified the TCR beta CDR3 regions from them. Initially, a first-round RT-PCR of the TCR CDR3 employed the HTBI primer set. TCRdb independently ran MiXCR on the multiplex PCR reads; one entry per CDR3 protein. The sample contains a few hundred thousand distinct CDR3 sequences, approximately 14% of which appear only once. Material: blood. The receptor set was obtained from a woman in her twenties or thirties with Graves' hyperthyroidism.

The chain employs TRBV5-1 and TRBJ2-1; a possible D gene is TRBD1 (6 bases). The CDR3 sequence is 12 residues long. V was shortened by 4 bases and J by 10 bases, with 12 bases between the two germline ends. Per the germline V gene, CDR1 is SGHRS and CDR2 is YFSETQ. The CDR3 DNA follows: TGCGCCAGCAGCAAGCCAGGGGCGGAGCAGTTCTTC. Protein product: CASSKPGAEQFF.

There are many counts of this clonotype. V usage is TRBV7-8 and J usage is TRBJ2-3; D may be TRBD2 (5 bases). CDR3 size: 15 residues. The germline V gene has CDR1 SGHVS and CDR2 FQNEAQ. V was cut by 5 bases and J by 1 base, with 13 bases left in between. The CDR3 bases are TGTGCCAGCAGCACGACTATCTCGGGCACAGATACGCAGTATTTT. This gives the protein CASSTTISGTDTQYF.

This clonotype has more than one count but fewer than ten. V gene TRBV19 combines with J gene TRBJ2-1; D unclear. The V end was cut by 3 bases, the J end by 0 bases, with 9 bases between. CDR1 is LNHDA and CDR2 is SQIVND in the germline V gene (reference sequence). The CDR3 has 15 amino acids. This chain's CDR3 is CASSIGGFSYNEQFF. Here the CDR3 DNA reads TGTGCCAGTAGTATCGGCGGTTTCTCCTACAATGAGCAGTTCTTC. Supplemented by reference TRBV19 and TRBJ2-1, the full variable domain reads DGGITQSPKYLFRKEGQNVTLSCEQNLNHDAMYWYRQDPGQGLRLIYYSQIVNDFQKGDIAEGYSVSREKKESFPLTVTSAQKNPTAFYLCASSIGGFSYNEQFFGPGTRLTVL.

This rearrangement joins TRBV6-1 to TRBJ1-5; D is ambiguous. V was cut by 4 bases and J by 4 bases, with 5 bases left in between. The CDR3 runs to 12 residues. In germline, CDR1 is MNHNS, CDR2 SASEGT. The DNA for the CDR3 is TGTGCCAGCAGTGTACTAAATCAGCCCCAGCATTTT. Translated, it gives CASSVLNQPQHF.

The table lists this clonotype with many counts. The chain combines TRBV20-1 with TRBJ2-3; possible D gene TRBD2, 5 bases. CDR1 DFQATT and CDR2 SNEGSKA come from the germline V gene (reference sequence). CDR3 length: 13 residues. The V end was cut by 2 bases, the J end by 0 bases, with 6 bases between. The CDR3 is CSARWESTDTQYF. The CDR3 DNA is TGCAGTGCTAGATGGGAGAGCACAGATACGCAGTATTTT.

This clonotype was counted many times. The V call is TRBV18, the J call TRBJ2-5; D not resolved. Trimming took off 0 bases at V and 1 base at J, with 6 bases between the two ends. The germline V gene has CDR1 KGHSH and CDR2 LQKENI. This CDR3 is built from 14 residues. The CDR3 here is CASSPPQPQETQYF. The CDR3 DNA is TGTGCCAGCTCACCACCACAGCCCCAAGAGACCCAGTACTTC.

This clonotype was observed at least ten times. J is TRBJ1-1 and V is TRBV2; the D gene is possibly TRBD1 (5 bases). There are 13 residues in the CDR3. The V gene lost 3 bases and the J gene lost 4 bases, with 9 bases spanning the gap. Germline V gene lookup returns CDR1 SNHLY and CDR2 FYNNEI. This CDR3 reads CASSDGGSTEAFF. The DNA for the CDR3 is TGTGCCAGCAGTGATGGGGGAAGCACTGAAGCTTTCTTT.

Ten or more counts support this clonotype. The chain joins TRBV7-2 to TRBJ2-7; 9 bases align to TRBD1. In germline, CDR1 is SGHTA, CDR2 FQGNSA. The CDR3 length is 17 residues. The J segment lost 1 base and the V segment lost 1 base, leaving 8 bases of the junction unmatched. CDR3 protein: CASSLGFRDRESYEQYF. The CDR3 coding sequence is TGTGCCAGCAGCTTAGGATTCCGGGACAGGGAATCCTACGAGCAGTACTTC.

The chain carries TRBV28 and TRBJ2-5, with TRBD2 identical over 15 bases. The CDR3 loop spans 17 amino acids. V lost 5 bases and J lost 5; bases outside the gene matches: 9. Germline V gene lookup returns CDR1 MDHEN and CDR2 SYDVKM. The CDR3 spells CASSAPGLAGGSETQYF. Written as DNA, the CDR3 is TGTGCCAGCAGTGCCCCGGGACTAGCGGGAGGTTCGGAGACCCAGTACTTC.

The table lists this clonotype with many counts. The chain employs TRBV18 and TRBJ1-6; 9 nucleotides line up with TRBD1. V lost 5 bases to trimming and J lost 7 bases; unmatched junction nucleotides: 6. This CDR3 spans 15 amino acids. Germline V gives CDR1 KGHSH, CDR2 LQKENI. The CDR3: CASSSTGGQNSPLHF. In nucleotides, the CDR3 is TGTGCCAGCTCATCGACAGGGGGGCAAAATTCACCCCTCCACTTT.

This sequence joins TRBV28 and TRBJ1-3; D might be TRBD1 (5 bases). The CDR3 runs to 16 residues. Germline CDR1 MDHEN, CDR2 SYDVKM. V lost 7 bases and J 1 base, leaving 17 bases between the germline ends. The CDR3 DNA is TGTGCCAGCACCCCCAGAGCGGGGGGGTCTGGAAACACCATATATTTT. Encoded protein: CASTPRAGGSGNTIYF. Full variable domain (rest looked up from reference TRBV28 and TRBJ1-3): DVKVTQSSRYLVKRTGEKVFLECVQDMDHENMFWYRQDPGLGLRLIYFSYDVKMKEKGDIPEGYSVSREKKERFSLILESASTNQTSMYLCASTPRAGGSGNTIYFGEGSWLTVV.

A remark on this clonotype: A read error is possible here, since a much larger clone lies one base away. The V and J genes are TRBV6-2 or TRBV6-3 and TRBJ2-4; D possibly uses TRBD1 or TRBD2 (5 bases each). Germline loops: CDR1 MNHEY, CDR2 SVGEGT. The CDR3 consists of 16 residues. The CDR3 spells CASSPPGPVTKNVQYF. The CDR3, as DNA: TGTGCCAGCAGTCCACCGGGACCGGTTACCAAAAACGTTCAGTACTTC.

In this sample, this clonotype turned up many times. The genes are TRBV20-1 and TRBJ2-5; D unresolved. Germline V lookup: CDR1 DFQATT, CDR2 SNEGSKA (reference sequence). The CDR3 covers 11 residues. Trimming cost V 5 bases and J 3 bases, with 7 bases left between them. The CDR3 nucleotides are TGCAGTGCTCGGCAGGAAGAGACCCAGTACTTC. Translated, it gives CSARQEETQYF.

This clonotype has just a few counts. The chain couples TRBV2 to TRBJ2-7; D not certain. The V gene's germline CDR1 is SNHLY and CDR2 FYNNEI. CDR3 size: 12 residues. V lost 3 bases, J lost 6 bases, and 9 bases lay in between. The CDR3 is CASSEVFFEQYF. The DNA of the CDR3 is TGTGCCAGCAGTGAGGTCTTTTTCGAGCAGTACTTC.

The table lists this clonotype with many counts. V usage is TRBV5-6 and J usage is TRBJ1-1, with D possibly TRBD1 on 5 matching bases. The CDR3 is 16 amino acids. CDR1 and CDR2 (germline): SGHDT, YYEEEE. Trimming took off 3 bases at V and 1 base at J, with 16 bases between the two ends. The chain's CDR3 is CASSSPPGRANTEAFF. DNA of the CDR3: TGTGCCAGCAGCTCCCCACCGGGACGGGCGAACACTGAAGCTTTCTTT.

A few counts support this clonotype. Mismatch with germline at one junction end may stem from a read error. The chain couples TRBV15 to TRBJ2-3; the D gene could be TRBD1 or TRBD2 (5 bases each). Germline assignment: CDR1 LNHNV and CDR2 YYDKDF (reference sequence). The CDR3 runs 17 residues. Here the CDR3 DNA reads TGTGTCACCAGCAGATCCCACGGGACCCAACTCACAGATACGCAGTATTTT. Its translation: CVTSRSHGTQLTDTQYF. The whole variable domain, remainder taken from reference TRBV15 and TRBJ2-3, is DAMVIQNPRYQVTQFGKPVTLSCSQTLNHNVMYWYQQKSSQAPKLLFHYYDKDFNNEADTPDNFQSRRPNTSFCFLDIRSPGLGDTAMYLCVTSRSHGTQLTDTQYFGPGTRLTVL.

This clonotype was recorded at least ten times. The V call is TRBV5-1, the J call TRBJ2-3; perhaps TRBD2 as D (5 bases). This CDR3 region has 14 residues. V dropped 2 bases and J dropped 4 bases, with 11 bases sitting between them. CDR1 and CDR2 from the germline V gene are SGHRS and YFSETQ. The CDR3 is CASSLRPGADTQYF. CDR3 sequence (DNA): TGCGCCAGCAGCTTACGTCCCGGGGCAGATACGCAGTATTTT.

V usage is TRBV20-1 and J usage is TRBJ1-6; possible D gene TRBD1, 6 bases. V lost 0 bases and J lost 4, with 13 bases in between. Germline V gene lookup returns CDR1 DFQATT and CDR2 SNEGSKA (reference sequence). This CDR3 spans 16 amino acids. CDR3 region: CSARDRRTAYNSPLHF. The CDR3 DNA follows: TGCAGTGCTAGAGATCGCAGGACAGCATATAATTCACCCCTCCACTTT.

The V and J genes are TRBV5-1 and TRBJ2-5; D uncertain. The V end lost 4 bases, the J end lost 5 bases, and 21 bases lay between the germline ends. The germline V gene encodes CDR1 SGHRS and CDR2 YFSETQ. This CDR3 has 16 amino acids. In DNA form, the CDR3 reads TGCGCCAGCAGCCGGAACATCCAGGCCGGTCAGGAGACCCAGTACTTC. Translating gives CASSRNIQAGQETQYF. Drawing the rest from reference TRBV5-1 and TRBJ2-5, the complete variable domain is KAGVTQTPRYLIKTRGQQVTLSCSPISGHRSVSWYQQTPGQGLQFLFEYFSETQRNKGNFPGRFSGRQFSNSRSEMNVSTLELGDSALYLCASSRNIQAGQETQYFGPGTRLLVL.

CDR3 DNA sequence: TGTGCCAGCAGTTTCTCTTGGCTAGCGGGAGGGGAAGAGACCCAGTACTTC. This gives the protein CASSFSWLAGGEETQYF. The genes are TRBV12-3 or TRBV12-4 and TRBJ2-5; 12 bases agree with TRBD2. The V segment lost 3 bases and the J segment 3 bases; nucleotides outside the gene matches: 8. CDR3 length: 17 amino acids.

At least ten counts were recorded for this clonotype. This sequence joins TRBV27 and TRBJ1-3; 8 bases are shared with TRBD1. Germline V gene data show CDR1 as MNHEY and CDR2 as SMNVEV (reference sequence). The CDR3 is 14 residues long. J gave up 4 bases and V 6 bases, and 5 bases lay outside the gene matches. The CDR3 loop reads CASSRRGPGNTIYF. The CDR3 DNA reads as TGTGCCAGCAGCCGCAGGGGGCCGGGAAACACCATATATTTT.

This clonotype came up a few times. This chain links TRBV29-1 with TRBJ2-1; 11 bases are shared with TRBD2. There are 14 residues in the CDR3. Trimming at V came to 4 bases and at J to 7 bases, leaving 6 bases not matched to a gene. Per the germline V gene, CDR1 is SQVTM and CDR2 is ANQGSEA. The CDR3 region is CSVGLAGMGNEQFF. DNA for the CDR3: TGCAGCGTTGGACTAGCGGGAATGGGGAATGAGCAGTTCTTC.

The CDR3 nucleotides are TGCAGTGCTGACCGGGACCCGGGAGGCACCGGGGAGCTGTTTTTT. The encoded protein is CSADRDPGGTGELFF. This chain uses TRBV20-1 with TRBJ2-2; TRBD2 matches at 7 bases. The germline V gene encodes CDR1 DFQATT and CDR2 SNEGSKA (reference sequence). The CDR3 sequence is 15 residues long. The J segment lost 4 bases and the V segment lost 5 bases, leaving 10 bases of the junction unmatched.

This clonotype was seen a few times. CDR3 protein: CASSEEFGGNQPQHF. The CDR3 DNA reads TGCGCCAGCAGTGAGGAGTTTGGGGGCAATCAGCCCCAGCATTTT. V gene TRBV10-2 combines with J gene TRBJ1-5; D remains ambiguous. Trimming removed 2 bases from V and 2 bases from J, with 10 bases in between. Germline CDR1 and CDR2: WSHSY and SAAADI. The CDR3 runs 15 residues.

This clonotype came up many times. The chain joins TRBV7-9 to TRBJ2-7, with D maybe TRBD1 (5 bases). The CDR3 loop spans 13 amino acids. Germline V lookup: CDR1 SEHNR, CDR2 FQNEAQ (reference sequence). Deletions cut 10 bases from V and 1 base from J, with 14 bases between. The CDR3 region is CATLLTDSYEQYF. The CDR3 region has the DNA TGTGCCACCCTACTGACAGATTCCTACGAGCAGTACTTC.